This T cell receptor beta chain emerged from a study of cytomegalovirus exposure and HLA in healthy donors. Findings and limits, study-wide: In vitro, three CMV-associated chains proved specific for CMV antigens. According to a later analysis, TCR clusters from the first cohort tended to co-occur in the roughly 130 validation repertoires. The authors listed some 150 TCR beta chains as cytomegalovirus-associated.

This clone has a single count. Its antigen is currently unknown. Sequenced by immunoSEQ multiplex PCR; TCRdb stores in-frame clones only, minus some. The sample lists about 64,000 clones; 85% to 90% were seen once. CDR3 length equals 16 residues. V was trimmed by 3 bases and J by 5 bases, leaving 20 bases between them. Per germline, CDR1 SGDLS and CDR2 YYNGEE. This TCR was recovered from a woman between 18 and 30 years old in good health and CMV-seronegative. Sequencing input: PBMCs. V is TRBV9 and J is TRBJ2-5, with D possibly being TRBD2 (6 bases). The DNA of the CDR3 is TGTGCCAGCAGCGCAGGTCTCGGAGGGTCGCGGGAGACCCAGTACTTC. It codes for CASSAGLGGSRETQYF.